Listed below are T cell receptor beta chains from one sample, sequenced in a study of patients and donors after allogeneic stem cell transplantation. TCRdb reanalysed the RT-PCR reads using MiXCR and keeps one entry per CDR3 protein. Of fewer than 200,000 distinct CDR3 sequences in the sample, about 32% were seen once. Input material: blood, either unsorted or a sorted T cell fraction (not recorded which). These receptors all come from a human donor who was either an allogeneic HSCT recipient or a stem cell or donor lymphocyte infusion donor (not recorded which). It is not recorded whose cells these are; they may come from a transplant donor. The CDR3 runs from the conserved cysteine through the conserved F or W. A D gene is named only where the DNA matches it firmly. Part of the rows lack a size; the others show once, few, many or a class for expanded clones.

J,V,size,D,CDR3,DNA
TRBJ1-5,TRBV15,many,-,CATSRDPGANQPQHF,TGTGCCACCAGCAGAGATCCGGGTGCAAATCAGCCCCAGCATTTT
TRBJ2-7,TRBV6-5,-,-,CASSYSWQTSYEQYF,TGTGCCAGCAGTTACTCTTGGCAGACCTCCTACGAGCAGTACTTC
TRBJ2-3,TRBV10-3,-,TRBD2,CAISGSGSGSDTQYF,TGTGCCATCAGTGGAAGCGGGAGTGGGTCAGATACGCAGTATTTT
TRBJ2-7,TRBV27,-,TRBD2,CASSSTSGSLYEQYF,TGTGCCAGCAGTTCGACTAGCGGGAGCCTCTACGAGCAGTACTTC
TRBJ2-3,TRBV10-3,-,TRBD2,CAIRLSGRDTDTQYF,TGTGCCATCAGATTAAGCGGGAGGGACACAGATACGCAGTATTTT
TRBJ1-5,TRBV12-3/TRBV12-4,many,-,CASKGGLGQPQHF,TGTGCCAGCAAGGGGGGTTTGGGTCAGCCCCAGCATTTT
TRBJ2-3,TRBV12-3/TRBV12-4,few,TRBD1,CASSPRQGVPQYF,TGTGCCAGCAGTCCCAGACAGGGGGTTCCGCAGTATTTT
TRBJ1-1,TRBV7-6,-,-,CASSLAAGLGNTEAFF,TGTGCCAGCAGCTTAGCGGCGGGCCTGGGGAACACTGAAGCTTTCTTT
TRBJ2-3,TRBV6-5,few,TRBD1,CASSYRRTGGAGDTQYF,TGTGCCAGCAGTTACCGTAGGACAGGGGGCGCGGGAGATACGCAGTATTTT
TRBJ2-5,TRBV24-1,-,-,CATSAVSTKEAQYF,TGTGCCACCAGTGCCGTATCGACCAAGGAAGCCCAGTACTTC
TRBJ1-1,TRBV20-1,few,-,CSASPYGVMNTEAFF,TGCAGTGCTAGTCCCTATGGAGTCATGAACACTGAAGCTTTCTTT